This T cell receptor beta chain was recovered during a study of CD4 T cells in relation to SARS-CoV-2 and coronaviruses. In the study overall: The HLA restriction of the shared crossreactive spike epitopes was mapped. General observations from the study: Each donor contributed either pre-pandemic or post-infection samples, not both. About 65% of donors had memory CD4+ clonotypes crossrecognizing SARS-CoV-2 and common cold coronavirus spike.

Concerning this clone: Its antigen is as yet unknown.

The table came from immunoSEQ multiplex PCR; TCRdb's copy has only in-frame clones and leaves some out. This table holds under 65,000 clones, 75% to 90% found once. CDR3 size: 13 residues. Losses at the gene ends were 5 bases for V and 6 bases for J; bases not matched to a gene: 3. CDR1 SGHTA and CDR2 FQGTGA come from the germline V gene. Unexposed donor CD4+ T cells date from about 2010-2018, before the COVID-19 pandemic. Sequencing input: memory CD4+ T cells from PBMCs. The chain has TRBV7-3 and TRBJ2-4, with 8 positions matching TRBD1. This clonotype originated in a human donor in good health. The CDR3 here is CASSIGQGNIQYF. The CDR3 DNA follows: TGTGCCAGCAGCATCGGACAGGGAAACATTCAGTACTTC.